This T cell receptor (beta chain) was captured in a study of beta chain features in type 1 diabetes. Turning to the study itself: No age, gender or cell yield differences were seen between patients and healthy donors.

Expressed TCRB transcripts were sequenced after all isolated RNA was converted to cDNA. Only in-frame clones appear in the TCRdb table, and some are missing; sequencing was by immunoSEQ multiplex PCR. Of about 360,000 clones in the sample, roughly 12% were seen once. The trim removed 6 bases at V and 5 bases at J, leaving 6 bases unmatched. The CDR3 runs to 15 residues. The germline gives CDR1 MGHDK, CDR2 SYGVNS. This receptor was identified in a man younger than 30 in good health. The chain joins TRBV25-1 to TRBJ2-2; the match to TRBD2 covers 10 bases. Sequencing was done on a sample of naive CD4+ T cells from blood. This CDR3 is CASRPAGGPTGELFF. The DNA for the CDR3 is TGTGCCAGCAGACCAGCGGGAGGGCCTACCGGGGAGCTGTTTTTT.